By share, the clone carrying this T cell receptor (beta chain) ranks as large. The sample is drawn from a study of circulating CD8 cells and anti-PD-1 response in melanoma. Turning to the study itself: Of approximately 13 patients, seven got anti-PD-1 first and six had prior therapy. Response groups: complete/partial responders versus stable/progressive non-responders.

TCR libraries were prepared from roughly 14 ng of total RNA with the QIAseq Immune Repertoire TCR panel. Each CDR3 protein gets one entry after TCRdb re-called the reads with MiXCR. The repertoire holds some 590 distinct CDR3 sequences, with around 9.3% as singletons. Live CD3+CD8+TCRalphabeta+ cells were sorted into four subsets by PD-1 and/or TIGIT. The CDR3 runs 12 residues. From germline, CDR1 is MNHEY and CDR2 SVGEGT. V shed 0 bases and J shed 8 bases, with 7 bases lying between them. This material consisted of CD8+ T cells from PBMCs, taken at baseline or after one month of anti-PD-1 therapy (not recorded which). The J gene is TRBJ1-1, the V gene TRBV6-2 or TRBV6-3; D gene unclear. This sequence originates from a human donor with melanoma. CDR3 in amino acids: CASSYSIGEAFF. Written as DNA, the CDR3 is TGTGCCAGCAGTTACTCGATCGGAGAAGCTTTCTTT.